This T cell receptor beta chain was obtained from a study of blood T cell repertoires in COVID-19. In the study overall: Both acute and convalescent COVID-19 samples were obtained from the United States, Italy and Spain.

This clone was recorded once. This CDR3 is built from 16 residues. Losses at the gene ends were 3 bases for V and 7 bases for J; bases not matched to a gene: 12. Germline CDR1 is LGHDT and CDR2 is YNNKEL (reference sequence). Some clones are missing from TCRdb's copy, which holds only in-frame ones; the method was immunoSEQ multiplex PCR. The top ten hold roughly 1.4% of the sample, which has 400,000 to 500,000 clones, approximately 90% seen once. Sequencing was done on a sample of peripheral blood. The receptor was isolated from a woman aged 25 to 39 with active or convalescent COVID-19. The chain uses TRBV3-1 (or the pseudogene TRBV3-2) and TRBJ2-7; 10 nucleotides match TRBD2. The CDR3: CASSHSSGGASREQYF. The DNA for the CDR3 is TGTGCCAGCAGCCATAGCAGCGGGGGGGCATCGAGGGAGCAGTACTTC.